One T cell receptor beta chain is described in this entry. Its antigen is unidentified. This sample stems from a study of cytomegalovirus exposure and HLA in healthy donors. Overall study findings and caveats: In a later analysis, CMV-associated beta chains were mostly HLA-associated, it appeared. Later on, an analysis tied 15,000 to 20,000 TCR beta sequences to HLA alleles at 0.05 false discovery rate.

The PCR made use of 60 Vbeta and 13 Jbeta primers. The repertoire was sequenced with immunoSEQ multiplex PCR; TCRdb's copy has only in-frame clones and lacks some. The sample holds under 40,000 clones. Germline lookup yields CDR1 SEHNR and CDR2 FQNEAQ (reference sequence). The CDR3 runs to 15 residues. Trimming shortened V by 5 bases and J by 4 bases, and 17 bases separated the two germline ends. The J gene is TRBJ2-5, the V gene TRBV7-9, with D possibly TRBD1 on 6 matching bases. The TCR sequence derives from a female donor in good health and CMV-seronegative. Sequenced sample: PBMCs. The CDR3 bases are TGTGCCAGCAGCCACGGGACACCCCGGGGAGAGACCCAGTACTTC. Amino acids: CASSHGTPRGETQYF.